This is a list of T cell receptor beta chains from one sample in a study of cytotoxic CD8 clonotypes in ibrutinib-treated CLL. Repertoires were generated with immunoSEQ multiplex PCR, while TCRdb's copy carries only in-frame clones and drops some. Among 150,000 to 200,000 clones listed, 88% were seen once. The sequencing here drew on PBMCs, taken at disease progression, from a patient treated with ibrutinib. The receptors stem from a human donor with chronic lymphocytic leukemia. Both conserved end residues are part of each CDR3. The D gene is left open where the match is weak. Clone size is given for some rows only: seen once, a few or many times, or a class if the clone is expanded.

d_gene	abundance	v_gene	j_gene	CDR3aa	CDR3nt
TRBD1	.	TRBV6-5	TRBJ1-4	CASRNRGRGEKLFF	TGTGCCAGCAGAAACAGGGGGCGCGGTGAAAAACTGTTTTTT
TRBD1	few	TRBV10-3	TRBJ1-1	CAISEGIEGAQTEAFF	TGTGCCATCAGTGAGGGGATCGAGGGGGCGCAAACTGAAGCTTTCTTT
TRBD1	once	TRBV27	TRBJ1-4	CASSRTTGDATNEKLFF	TGTGCCAGCAGTCGAACTACAGGGGATGCAACTAATGAAAAACTGTTTTTT
.	.	TRBV28	TRBJ2-5	CASSFQGYETQYF	TGTGCCAGCAGTTTTCAGGGTTACGAGACCCAGTACTTC
TRBD1	.	TRBV25-1	TRBJ2-7	CASSEYRDSYEQYF	TGTGCCAGCAGTGAATATCGGGACAGCTACGAGCAGTACTTC
.	.	TRBV28	TRBJ1-2	CAIRRAGADGYTF	TGTGCCATACGCAGGGCAGGGGCAGATGGCTACACCTTC
.	.	TRBV7-2	TRBJ1-2	CASKGAGAGYTF	TGTGCCAGCAAAGGTGCCGGTGCGGGCTACACCTTC
TRBD2	.	TRBV7-9	TRBJ2-1	CASSFRAGVGNEQFF	TGTGCCAGCAGCTTCCGAGCGGGAGTTGGCAATGAGCAGTTCTTC
.	.	TRBV5-6	TRBJ2-1	CASSLYHEQFF	TGTGCCAGCAGCTTGTATCATGAGCAGTTCTTC
.	.	TRBV29-1	TRBJ1-4	CSVDSLRGEKLFF	TGCAGCGTTGACAGCCTCCGTGGTGAAAAACTGTTTTTT
.	.	TRBV6-4	TRBJ2-3	CASSDQPSGTQYF	TGTGCCAGCAGTGACCAACCTAGTGGCACGCAGTATTTT
TRBD1	.	TRBV10-3	TRBJ1-2	CAISPTGRDGYTF	TGTGCCATCAGTCCGACAGGGCGTGATGGCTACACCTTC
.	.	TRBV27	TRBJ2-7	CASSFSQGPYEQYF	TGTGCCAGCAGTTTCTCCCAGGGACCCTACGAGCAGTACTTC
.	.	TRBV19	TRBJ2-6	CASSIGAGIFSGANVLTF	TGTGCCAGTAGTATAGGGGCAGGGATCTTTTCTGGGGCCAACGTCCTGACTTTC
TRBD1	.	TRBV10-3	TRBJ1-1	CAISFEGQGNTEAFF	TGTGCCATCAGTTTTGAGGGACAGGGAAACACTGAAGCTTTCTTT
.	.	TRBV5-1	TRBJ1-1	CASSQQSSSGEAFF	TGCGCCAGCAGCCAACAAAGCAGCTCAGGAGAAGCTTTCTTT
.	.	TRBV6-1	TRBJ1-4	CASTNRAQNEKLFF	TGTGCCAGCACTAACCGGGCCCAGAATGAAAAACTGTTTTTT
.	.	TRBV5-6	TRBJ1-1	CASSGTGGAEATEAFF	TGTGCCAGCAGCGGGACGGGAGGGGCTGAGGCCACTGAAGCTTTCTTT
.	.	TRBV27	TRBJ2-7	CASSLQGLDEQYF	TGTGCCAGCAGCCTACAGGGCTTAGACGAGCAGTACTTC
.	.	TRBV5-1	TRBJ2-5	CASSLGGSGETQYF	TGCGCCAGCAGCTTGGGAGGGAGCGGTGAGACCCAGTACTTC
TRBD2	.	TRBV19	TRBJ2-7	CASTVRGDAYEQYF	TGTGCCAGTACGGTTCGGGGGGATGCGTACGAGCAGTACTTC
.	.	TRBV6-5	TRBJ2-4	CASSYEVGALYIQYF	TGTGCCAGCAGTTACGAGGTGGGGGCTTTGTACATTCAGTACTTC
.	.	TRBV2	TRBJ2-3	CASSLNEALDTQYF	TGTGCCAGCTCCCTGAATGAGGCCCTGGATACGCAGTATTTT
TRBD1	.	TRBV11-2	TRBJ1-2	CASSSQGSNYGYTF	TGTGCCAGCAGCTCACAGGGGTCCAACTATGGCTACACCTTC
.	.	TRBV28	TRBJ2-6	CASSLSERISGANVLTF	TGTGCCAGCAGTTTATCCGAACGGATATCTGGGGCCAACGTCCTGACTTTC
TRBD1	.	TRBV18	TRBJ1-2	CASSLGTVKGGYTF	TGTGCCAGCTCCCTAGGGACAGTGAAGGGTGGCTACACCTTC
TRBD1	once	TRBV5-1	TRBJ1-4	CASSSMGQGNEKLFF	TGCGCCAGCAGCTCGATGGGACAGGGGAATGAAAAACTGTTTTTT
.	.	TRBV15	TRBJ1-2	CATSALPSYGYTF	TGTGCCACCAGCGCTCTCCCCTCCTATGGCTACACCTTC
TRBD1	.	TRBV12-5	TRBJ1-5	CASGLGMAGGGQPQHF	TGTGCTAGTGGTTTAGGGATGGCAGGGGGCGGTCAGCCCCAGCATTTT
TRBD2	.	TRBV10-3	TRBJ2-3	CAISVGGGPITDTQYF	TGTGCCATCAGTGTGGGGGGAGGGCCTATCACAGATACGCAGTATTTT
.	.	TRBV7-9	TRBJ1-1	CASSLVQSMNTEAFF	TGTGCCAGCAGCTTGGTGCAGTCCATGAACACTGAAGCTTTCTTT
TRBD2	.	TRBV5-4	TRBJ2-7	CASSLVRLAGGPHEQYF	TGTGCCAGCAGCTTGGTGCGGCTAGCGGGAGGGCCACACGAGCAGTACTTC
.	.	TRBV5-1	TRBJ2-7	CASSWGERSEQYF	TGCGCCAGCAGCTGGGGCGAAAGAAGCGAGCAGTACTTC
.	.	TRBV13	TRBJ2-1	CASSDRYQGSYNEQFF	TGTGCCAGCAGCGACCGATATCAGGGGTCCTACAATGAGCAGTTCTTC
.	.	TRBV14	TRBJ1-2	CASSQDLRGPYGYTF	TGTGCCAGCAGCCAAGATCTAAGGGGCCCTTATGGCTACACCTTC
.	.	TRBV2	TRBJ2-5	CASSPLNGEETQYF	TGTGCCAGCAGTCCCCTAAATGGTGAGGAGACCCAGTACTTC
.	once	TRBV30	TRBJ2-7	CAWSQGPNSYEQYF	TGTGCCTGGAGTCAGGGTCCTAACTCCTACGAGCAGTACTTC
.	.	TRBV10-3	TRBJ2-1	CAISEGASEQFF	TGTGCCATCAGTGAGGGGGCGAGTGAGCAGTTCTTC
.	.	TRBV11-3	TRBJ2-2	CASSLVIGELFF	TGTGCCAGCAGCTTAGTCATCGGGGAGCTGTTTTTT
TRBD1	once	TRBV2	TRBJ2-1	CASRGQGRGNEQFF	TGTGCCAGCAGAGGACAGGGGAGAGGCAATGAGCAGTTCTTC
.	.	TRBV9	TRBJ2-3	CASSPTSGADTDTQYF	TGTGCCAGCAGCCCGACCAGTGGGGCGGACACAGATACGCAGTATTTT